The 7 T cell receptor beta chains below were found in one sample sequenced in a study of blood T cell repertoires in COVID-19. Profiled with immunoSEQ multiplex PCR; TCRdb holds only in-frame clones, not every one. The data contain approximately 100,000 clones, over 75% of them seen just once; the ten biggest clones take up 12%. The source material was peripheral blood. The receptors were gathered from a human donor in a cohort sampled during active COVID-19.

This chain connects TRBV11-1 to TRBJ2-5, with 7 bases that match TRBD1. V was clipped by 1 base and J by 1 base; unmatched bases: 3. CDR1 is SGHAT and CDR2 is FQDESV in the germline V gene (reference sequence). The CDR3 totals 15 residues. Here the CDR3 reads CASSLGGTVQETQYF. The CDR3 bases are TGTGCCAGCAGCTTAGGGGGGACAGTCCAAGAGACCCAGTACTTC.

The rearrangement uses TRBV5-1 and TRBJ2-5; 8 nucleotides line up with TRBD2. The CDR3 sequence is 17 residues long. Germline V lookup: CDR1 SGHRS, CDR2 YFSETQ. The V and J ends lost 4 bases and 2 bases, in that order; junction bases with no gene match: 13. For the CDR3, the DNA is TGCGCCAGCAGCACCGCTTTTAGCGGGGCCGTACAAGAGACCCAGTACTTC. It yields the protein CASSTAFSGAVQETQYF.

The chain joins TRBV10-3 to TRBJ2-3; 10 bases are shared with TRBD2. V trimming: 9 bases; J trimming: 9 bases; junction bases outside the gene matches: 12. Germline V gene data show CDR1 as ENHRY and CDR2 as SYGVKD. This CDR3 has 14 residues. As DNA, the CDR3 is TGTGCCATGCATAGCGGGAGGCTCAGGGAAACGCAGTATTTT. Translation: CAMHSGRLRETQYF.

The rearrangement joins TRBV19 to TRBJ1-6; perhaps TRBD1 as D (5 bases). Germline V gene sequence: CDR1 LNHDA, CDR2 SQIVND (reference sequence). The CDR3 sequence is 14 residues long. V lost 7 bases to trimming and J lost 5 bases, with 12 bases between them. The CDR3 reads CASTRTTNNSPLHF. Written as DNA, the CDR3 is TGTGCCAGTACCAGGACAACCAATAATTCACCCCTCCACTTT.

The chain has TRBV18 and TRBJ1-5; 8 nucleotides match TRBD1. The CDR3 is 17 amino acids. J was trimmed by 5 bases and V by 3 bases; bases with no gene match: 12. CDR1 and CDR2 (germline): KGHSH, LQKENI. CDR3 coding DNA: TGTGCCAGCTCACCCGACAGGGGTACTTGGGGGGATCAGCCCCAGCATTTT. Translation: CASSPDRGTWGDQPQHF.

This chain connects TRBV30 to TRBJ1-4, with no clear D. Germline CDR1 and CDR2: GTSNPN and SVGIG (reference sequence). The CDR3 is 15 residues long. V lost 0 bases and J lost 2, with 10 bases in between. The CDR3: CAWSVRQRTNEKLFF. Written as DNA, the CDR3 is TGTGCCTGGAGTGTTCGGCAGAGGACTAATGAAAAACTGTTTTTT.

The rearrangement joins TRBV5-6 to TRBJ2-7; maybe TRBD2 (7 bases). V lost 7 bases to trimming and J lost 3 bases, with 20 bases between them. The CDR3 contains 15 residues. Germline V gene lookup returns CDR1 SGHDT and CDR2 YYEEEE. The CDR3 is CASLYDGGAHYEQYF. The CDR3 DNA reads TGTGCCAGCTTGTATGATGGGGGGGCCCACTACGAGCAGTACTTC.